The 6 T cell receptor beta chains below all came from one sample that was sequenced in a study of blood T cell repertoires in COVID-19. Profiling relied on immunoSEQ multiplex PCR, and the TCRdb table lists in-frame clones only, not all of them. The sample consists of about 180,000 clones, more than 75% of them appearing once. Input material: peripheral blood. Receptors were obtained from a man aged 35 to 55 with active or convalescent COVID-19.

This clone was counted once. The chain recombines TRBV5-4 with TRBJ2-4; possible D gene TRBD1, 5 bases. V was shortened by 6 bases and J by 3 bases, with 13 bases between the two germline ends. CDR1 is SGHNT and CDR2 is YYREEE in the germline V gene (reference sequence). The CDR3 is 14 residues long. In DNA form, the CDR3 reads TGTGCCAGCACCCCAGACAGAAACAAAAACATTCAGTACTTC. Encoded protein: CASTPDRNKNIQYF.

The chain uses TRBV3-1 (or the pseudogene TRBV3-2) and TRBJ1-6; D is perhaps TRBD1 (6 bases). The CDR3 extends over 13 amino acids. The V end lost 2 bases, the J end lost 9 bases, and 8 bases lay between the germline ends. CDR1 and CDR2 from the germline V gene are LGHDT and YNNKEL (reference sequence). The chain's CDR3 is CASSQTGSSPLHF. In DNA form, the CDR3 reads TGTGCCAGCAGCCAAACAGGGAGTTCACCCCTCCACTTT.

In its sample, this clone ranks as medium-sized (0.01 to 0.1%). The genes are TRBV7-9 and TRBJ2-7, with 8 bases identical to TRBD1. CDR3 length: 15 amino acids. V was pared by 0 bases and J by 3 bases, with 4 bases of the junction left unmatched. In germline, CDR1 is SEHNR, CDR2 FQNEAQ (reference sequence). CDR3 DNA: TGTGCCAGCAGCTTAGCCCGGACAGGGTACTACGAGCAGTACTTC. Translated, it gives CASSLARTGYYEQYF.

DNA of the CDR3: TGTGCCAGCAGTTTCTCACGGGGGGCAATTGCCTACGAGCAGTACTTC. Encoded protein: CASSFSRGAIAYEQYF. This chain links TRBV27 with TRBJ2-7; D is possibly TRBD2 (7 bases). Trimming took off 3 bases at V and 2 bases at J, with 17 bases between the two ends. This CDR3 region has 16 residues. Germline V gene sequence: CDR1 MNHEY, CDR2 SMNVEV (reference sequence).

The chain combines TRBV6-2 or TRBV6-3 with TRBJ2-3; TRBD2 agrees at 7 bases. J lost 1 base, V lost 4 bases, and 14 bases had no gene match. The length of the CDR3 is 18 residues. Germline lookup yields CDR1 MNHEY and CDR2 SVGEGT. This CDR3 reads CASSFSTLRAGGTDTQYF. The CDR3 DNA sequence: TGTGCCAGCAGTTTTTCCACCTTGCGGGCGGGGGGCACAGATACGCAGTATTTT.

The chain combines TRBV5-4 with TRBJ2-1, with TRBD2 matching 8 bases. CDR1 and CDR2 (germline): SGHNT, YYREEE (reference sequence). The CDR3 extends over 15 amino acids. Trimming took 3 bases from V and 0 from J; bases not matched to a gene: 2. In DNA form, the CDR3 reads TGTGCCAGCAGCTACAGCGGGAGCTCCTACAATGAGCAGTTCTTC. Its translation: CASSYSGSSYNEQFF.